This T cell receptor (beta chain) came from a study of shared clonotypes between healthy human individuals. Study-wide findings and caveats: Generation of non-shared clonotypes was less probable than generation of clonotypes shared by all four donors.

In the naive CD8 group, cells lacked CD45RO and were positively selected for CCR7, so terminally differentiated effector memory CD45RA+ cells were left out. Adult donors, all healthy and HIV-negative, had no recent acute infections or vaccinations. Nashville, Tennessee was home to all donors, each a Caucasian adult. About this clone itself: Its antigen is still unknown.

The CDR3 totals 14 residues. V was shortened by 5 bases and J by 8 bases, with 16 bases between the two germline ends. Germline-derived CDR1 and CDR2 are LGHNA and YSLEER. Each cell subset's genomic DNA was divided evenly among several immunoSEQ plates. The assay was immunoSEQ multiplex PCR, and TCRdb's table has in-frame clones only and misses some. Of hundreds of thousands of clones in the sample, roughly 92% were seen once. The sequence was collected from a man younger than 45 in good health. Sequencing was carried out using naive CD8+ T cells sorted from blood. This rearrangement joins TRBV4-3 to TRBJ2-1, with D hard to call. The CDR3 DNA sequence: TGCGCCAGCAGCGAGGCGAGATGGGTCTATGAGCAGTTCTTC. Protein sequence: CASSEARWVYEQFF.